This TCR beta chain was identified during a study of blood T cell repertoires in COVID-19. About the study: COVID-19 samples collected from the United States, Italy and Spain covered acute and convalescent phases.

Some clones are missing from TCRdb's copy, which holds only in-frame ones; the method was immunoSEQ multiplex PCR. The sample holds some 250,000 clones, around 88% seen once. CDR3 length equals 15 residues. With 3 bases removed from V and 2 bases from J, the gap between germline ends came to 13 bases. CDR1 is LGHDT and CDR2 is YNNKEL in the germline V gene (reference sequence). The chain recombines TRBV3-1 (or the pseudogene TRBV3-2) with TRBJ1-2, with D uncertain. Input material: peripheral blood. This receptor was taken from a young woman who had recovered from COVID-19. The CDR3 region is CASSHKAGLNYGYTF. The CDR3 region has the DNA TGTGCCAGCAGCCATAAAGCTGGACTGAACTATGGCTACACCTTC.